A single sample is the source of the 13 T cell receptor beta chains below, sequenced in a study of shared clonotypes between healthy human individuals. The repertoire was sequenced with immunoSEQ multiplex PCR; TCRdb's copy has only in-frame clones and lacks some. The table has roughly 1 million clones, 65% to 75% seen once. Sequencing input: memory CD4+ T cells sorted from blood. Noted subset: CD45RA-negative fraction. The receptors come from a man in his late teens or twenties in good health.

This chain uses TRBV6-6 with TRBJ1-4; no definite D call. V dropped 3 bases and J dropped 10 bases, with 9 bases sitting between them. Germline V gene sequence: CDR1 MNHNY, CDR2 SVGAGI (reference sequence). The CDR3 is 12 amino acids. The CDR3 reads CASSYSYGKLFF. CDR3 in DNA: TGTGCCAGCAGTTATTCGTATGGAAAACTGTTTTTT.

To note about this clone: With a far larger clone one base away, a read error is the likely cause. The J gene is TRBJ2-2, the V gene TRBV7-8, with D perhaps TRBD1 (6 bases). This CDR3 region has 14 residues. Germline V CDR1 and CDR2: SGHVS, FQNEAQ. The ends were cut back, 4 bases at V and 1 base at J, with 7 bases in the middle. The CDR3 bases are TGTGCCAGCAGCTCACAGGGGAACACCGGGGAGCTGTTTTTT. Translating gives CASSSQGNTGELFF.

This chain connects TRBV13 to TRBJ2-6, with D tentatively TRBD1 (6 bases). The germline V and J ends were trimmed by 6 bases and 13 bases, with 16 bases remaining between them. The CDR3 contains 13 residues. CDR1 is PRHDT and CDR2 is FYEKMQ in the germline V gene (reference sequence). The CDR3 DNA reads as TGTGCCAGCAGTTTCCAGGGGATCGGTGTCCTGACTTTC. It translates to CASSFQGIGVLTF.

The chain joins TRBV5-1 to TRBJ2-1, with a tentative D call TRBD2 (6 bases). The CDR3 consists of 15 residues. V was shortened by 0 bases and J by 5 bases, with 12 bases between the two germline ends. In germline, CDR1 is SGHRS, CDR2 YFSETQ. The CDR3, as DNA: TGCGCCAGCAGCTTGGGCCCGGGACTTAACAATGAGCAGTTCTTC. Protein sequence: CASSLGPGLNNEQFF.

The rearrangement links TRBV5-1 to TRBJ2-7, with 11 nucleotides matching TRBD1. CDR1 and CDR2 from the germline V gene are SGHRS and YFSETQ. The CDR3 spans 16 residues. The junction had 13 bases not matched to a gene; V was cut back by 4 bases and J by 7 bases. CDR3 in amino acids: CASSPLPGQGVGEQYF. The DNA for the CDR3 is TGCGCCAGCAGCCCCTTACCGGGACAGGGGGTCGGGGAGCAGTACTTC.

V gene TRBV28 combines with J gene TRBJ1-3, with unresolved D. Trimming took 3 bases from V and 3 from J, leaving 9 bases between them. Germline CDR1 is MDHEN and CDR2 is SYDVKM. The CDR3 has 14 residues. In DNA form, the CDR3 reads TGTGCCAGCAGTTTCGTGGGAAGTGGAAACACCATATATTTT. It is translated as CASSFVGSGNTIYF.

As to this clone: Other DNA sequences in this sample translate to the same CDR3. The chain combines TRBV7-9 with TRBJ2-5; no clear D. Per the germline V gene, CDR1 is SEHNR and CDR2 is FQNEAQ (reference sequence). The CDR3 consists of 15 residues. The V end lost 2 bases, the J end lost 1 base, and 11 bases lay between the germline ends. The chain's CDR3 is CASSLRLVSQETQYF. DNA of the CDR3: TGTGCCAGCAGCTTAAGGCTGGTCAGCCAAGAGACCCAGTACTTC.

The chain carries TRBV18 and TRBJ2-3; D gene uncertain. Germline assignment: CDR1 KGHSH and CDR2 LQKENI. The CDR3 runs 17 residues. V shed 3 bases and J shed 0 bases, with 16 bases lying between them. In DNA form, the CDR3 reads TGTGCCAGCTCACCGACACTTCACATATTAAGCACAGATACGCAGTATTTT. This sequence encodes CASSPTLHILSTDTQYF.

V is TRBV11-2 and J is TRBJ2-5; 7 nucleotides line up with TRBD1. The ends lost 5 bases at V and 1 base at J; junction bases unmatched: 10. The CDR3 loop spans 16 amino acids. Germline V gene lookup returns CDR1 SGHAT and CDR2 FQNNGV. The DNA of the CDR3 is TGTGCCAGCAGCCCGCGGACAGGAAGAATCCAAGAGACCCAGTACTTC. Protein: CASSPRTGRIQETQYF.

The rearrangement joins TRBV5-1 to TRBJ1-1; D is ambiguous. This CDR3 is built from 13 residues. V was shortened by 1 base and J by 3 bases, with 7 bases between the two germline ends. Germline lookup yields CDR1 SGHRS and CDR2 YFSETQ. Here the CDR3 reads CASSLMVDTEAFF. CDR3 bases: TGCGCCAGCAGCTTGATGGTAGACACTGAAGCTTTCTTT. The full variable domain, completed using reference TRBV5-1 and TRBJ1-1, is KAGVTQTPRYLIKTRGQQVTLSCSPISGHRSVSWYQQTPGQGLQFLFEYFSETQRNKGNFPGRFSGRQFSNSRSEMNVSTLELGDSALYLCASSLMVDTEAFFGQGTRLTVV.

This rearrangement joins TRBV12-5 to TRBJ1-1; the D is unclear. The germline V gene has CDR1 LGHNT and CDR2 FRNRAP. The ends were cut back, 0 bases at V and 2 bases at J, with 13 bases in the middle. The CDR3 extends over 16 amino acids. The CDR3 protein is CASGLVRPSGNTEAFF. CDR3 sequence (DNA): TGTGCTAGTGGTTTGGTACGACCCTCAGGTAACACTGAAGCTTTCTTT. Together with reference TRBV12-5 and TRBJ1-1, the CDR3 gives the full variable domain: DARVTQTPRHKVTEMGQEVTMRCQPILGHNTVFWYRQTMMQGLELLAYFRNRAPLDDSGMPKDRFSAEMPDATLATLKIQPSEPRDSAVYFCASGLVRPSGNTEAFFGQGTRLTVV.

This chain connects TRBV5-1 to TRBJ2-5; D possibly corresponds to TRBD1 (5 bases). The CDR3 totals 14 residues. V was pared by 1 base and J by 2 bases, with 9 bases between. Per germline, CDR1 SGHRS and CDR2 YFSETQ. In DNA, the CDR3 is TGCGCCAGCAGCTTGCCCAGGGATCAAGAGACCCAGTACTTC. Protein: CASSLPRDQETQYF.

The chain has TRBV2 and TRBJ2-2, with D perhaps TRBD1 or TRBD2 (5 bases each). CDR3 length equals 14 residues. In germline, CDR1 is SNHLY, CDR2 FYNNEI. The V end lost 0 bases, the J end lost 4 bases, and 6 bases lay between the germline ends. This chain's CDR3 is CASSEAGTTGELFF. CDR3 in DNA: TGTGCCAGCAGTGAAGCGGGGACCACCGGGGAGCTGTTTTTT.